What follows describes a single T cell receptor (beta chain). Exposed study participants had met a COVID-19 case within 2 weeks before entry. Authors' methods: The assay estimated nucleated cells by amplifying reference gene primers. The repertoire was sequenced with immunoSEQ multiplex PCR; TCRdb's copy has only in-frame clones and lacks some. That table supplies the V and J calls and clone size; D and trimming were determined from the DNA. The sample holds about 430,000 clones; roughly 90% are singletons and the top ten take 1.4% to 1.5%. The junction had 16 bases not matched to a gene; V was cut back by 2 bases and J by 3 bases. This CDR3 is built from 19 residues. CDR1 is KGHDR, CDR2 SFDVKD, per germline. The sample originates from a study of blood T cell repertoires in COVID-19. Study-wide context: The samples span acute and convalescent COVID-19 from the United States, Italy and Spain. T cells, B-cell-depleted T cells, or PBMCs provided the cDNA or gDNA that served as material.

Sequencing used PBMCs or T cells enriched from blood (not recorded which). The source is a woman between 18 and 30 years old who had been exposed to COVID-19. J is TRBJ1-1 and V is TRBV24-1; TRBD1 matches 8 bases. DNA of the CDR3: TGTGCCACCAGTGATTCGATTCACCGCAGGGGGCCGGAGGACACTGAAGCTTTCTTT. The encoded protein is CATSDSIHRRGPEDTEAFF.